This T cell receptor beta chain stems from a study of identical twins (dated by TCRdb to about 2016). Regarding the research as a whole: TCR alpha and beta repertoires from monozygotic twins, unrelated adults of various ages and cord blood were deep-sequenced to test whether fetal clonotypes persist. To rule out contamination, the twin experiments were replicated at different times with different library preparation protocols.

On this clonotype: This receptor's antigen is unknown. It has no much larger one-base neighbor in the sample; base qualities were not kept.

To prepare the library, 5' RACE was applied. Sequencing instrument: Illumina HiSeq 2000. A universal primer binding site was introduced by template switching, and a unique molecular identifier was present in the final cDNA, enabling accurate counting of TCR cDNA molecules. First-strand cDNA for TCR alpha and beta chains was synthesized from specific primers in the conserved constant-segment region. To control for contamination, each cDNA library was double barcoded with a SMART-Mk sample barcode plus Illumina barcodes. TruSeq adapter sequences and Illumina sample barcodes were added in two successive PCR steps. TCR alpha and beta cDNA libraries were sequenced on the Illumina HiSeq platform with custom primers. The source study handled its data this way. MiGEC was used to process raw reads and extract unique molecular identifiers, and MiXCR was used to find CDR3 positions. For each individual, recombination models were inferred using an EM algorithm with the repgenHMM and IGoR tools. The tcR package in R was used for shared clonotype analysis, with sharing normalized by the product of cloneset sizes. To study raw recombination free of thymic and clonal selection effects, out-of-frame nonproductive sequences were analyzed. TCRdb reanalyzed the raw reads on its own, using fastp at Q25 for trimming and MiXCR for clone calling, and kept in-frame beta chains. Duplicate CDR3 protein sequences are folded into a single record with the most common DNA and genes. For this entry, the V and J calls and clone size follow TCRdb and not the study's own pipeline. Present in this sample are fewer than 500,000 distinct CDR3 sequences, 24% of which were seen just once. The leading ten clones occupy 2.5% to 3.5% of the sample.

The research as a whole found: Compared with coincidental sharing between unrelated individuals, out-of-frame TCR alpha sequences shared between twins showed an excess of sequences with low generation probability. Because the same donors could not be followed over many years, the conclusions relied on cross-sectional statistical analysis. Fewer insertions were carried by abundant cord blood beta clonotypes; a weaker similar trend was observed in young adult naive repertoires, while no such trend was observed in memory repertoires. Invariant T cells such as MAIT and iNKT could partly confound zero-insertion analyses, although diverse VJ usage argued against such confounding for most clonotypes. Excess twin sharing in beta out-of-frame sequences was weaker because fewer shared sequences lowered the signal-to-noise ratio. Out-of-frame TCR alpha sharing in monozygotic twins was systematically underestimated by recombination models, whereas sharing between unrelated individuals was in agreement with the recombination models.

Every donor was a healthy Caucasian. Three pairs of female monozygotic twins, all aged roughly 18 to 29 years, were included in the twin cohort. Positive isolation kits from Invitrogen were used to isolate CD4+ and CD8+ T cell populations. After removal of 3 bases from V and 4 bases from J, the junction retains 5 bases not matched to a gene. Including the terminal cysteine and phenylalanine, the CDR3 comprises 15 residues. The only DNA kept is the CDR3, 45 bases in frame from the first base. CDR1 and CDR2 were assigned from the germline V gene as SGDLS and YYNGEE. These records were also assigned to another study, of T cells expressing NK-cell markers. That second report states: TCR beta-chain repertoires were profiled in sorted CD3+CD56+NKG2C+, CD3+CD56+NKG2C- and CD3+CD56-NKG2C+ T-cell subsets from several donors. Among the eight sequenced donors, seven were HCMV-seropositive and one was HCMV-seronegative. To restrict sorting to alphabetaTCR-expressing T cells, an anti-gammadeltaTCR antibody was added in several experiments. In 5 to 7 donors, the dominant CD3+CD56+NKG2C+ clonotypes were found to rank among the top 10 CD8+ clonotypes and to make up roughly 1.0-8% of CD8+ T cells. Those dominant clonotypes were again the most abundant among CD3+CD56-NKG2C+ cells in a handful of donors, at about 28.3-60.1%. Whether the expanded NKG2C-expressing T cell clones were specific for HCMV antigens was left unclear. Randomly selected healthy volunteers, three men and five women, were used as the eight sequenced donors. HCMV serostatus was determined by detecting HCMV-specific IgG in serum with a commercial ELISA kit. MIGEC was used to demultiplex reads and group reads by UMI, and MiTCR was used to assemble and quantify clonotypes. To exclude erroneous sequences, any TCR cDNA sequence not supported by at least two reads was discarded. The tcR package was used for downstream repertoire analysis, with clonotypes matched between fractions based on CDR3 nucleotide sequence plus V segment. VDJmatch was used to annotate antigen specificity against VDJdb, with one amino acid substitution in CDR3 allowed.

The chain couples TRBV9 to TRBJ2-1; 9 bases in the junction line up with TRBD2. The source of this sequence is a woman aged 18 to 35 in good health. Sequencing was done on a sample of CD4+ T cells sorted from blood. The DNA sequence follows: TGTGCCAGCAGCGAGAGCGGGGGGACGTACAATGAGCAGTTCTTC. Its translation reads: CASSESGGTYNEQFF.